A single T cell receptor (beta chain) is shown here with its context. Its target is unknown. These data originate in a study of response to subunit inactivated influenza vaccine. Findings and caveats of the study: Each seasonal flu vaccination may recruit only limited new T cells, authors suggested.

TCRdb processed the RT-PCR reads anew with MiXCR; each CDR3 protein has one entry. In the table there are approximately 500,000 distinct CDR3 sequences, 10% to 15% of which are singletons. This CDR3 is 16 amino acids long. The V gene's germline CDR1 is MNHEY and CDR2 SVGAGI. The ends were cut back, 0 bases at V and 0 bases at J, with 12 bases in the middle. This specimen was PBMCs from blood, taken 45 days after vaccination. This TCR came from a man in his fifties or sixties who received an inactivated influenza vaccine. V usage is TRBV6-5 and J usage is TRBJ2-7, with D unclear. CDR3 sequence (DNA): TGTGCCAGCAGTTACTCGGGATACTTTAGCTCCTACGAGCAGTACTTC. This encodes CASSYSGYFSSYEQYF.